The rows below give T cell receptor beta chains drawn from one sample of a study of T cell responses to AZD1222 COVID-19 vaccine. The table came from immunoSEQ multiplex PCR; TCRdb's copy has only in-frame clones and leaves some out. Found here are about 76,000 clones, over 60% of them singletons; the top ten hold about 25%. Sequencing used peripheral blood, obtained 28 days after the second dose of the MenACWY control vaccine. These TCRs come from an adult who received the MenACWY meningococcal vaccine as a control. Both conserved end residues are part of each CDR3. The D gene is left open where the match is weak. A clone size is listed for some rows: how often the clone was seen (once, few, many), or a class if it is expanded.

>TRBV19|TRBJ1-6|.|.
CASALRDNSPLHF
TGTGCCAGCGCCCTACGGGATAATTCACCCCTCCACTTT
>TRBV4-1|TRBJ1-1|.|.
CASSQVGMPEAFF
TGCGCCAGCAGCCAAGTAGGGATGCCTGAAGCTTTCTTT
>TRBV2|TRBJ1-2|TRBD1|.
CASSIGQGEAYGYTF
TGTGCCAGCAGTATTGGACAGGGGGAAGCCTATGGCTACACCTTC
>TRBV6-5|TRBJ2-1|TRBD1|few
CASSYLTGGEQFF
TGTGCCAGCAGTTACTTAACAGGGGGTGAGCAGTTCTTC
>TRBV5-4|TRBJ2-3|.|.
CASSFVSTDTQYF
TGTGCCAGCAGCTTCGTGAGCACAGATACGCAGTATTTT
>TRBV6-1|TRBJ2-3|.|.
CASSEPGAELNTQYF
TGTGCCAGCAGTGAACCGGGGGCCGAGTTGAATACGCAGTATTTT
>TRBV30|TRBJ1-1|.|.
CAWNRGTEAFF
TGTGCCTGGAACCGGGGCACTGAAGCTTTCTTT
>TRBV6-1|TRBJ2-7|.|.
CASSESWGEGEQYF
TGTGCCAGCAGTGAGAGTTGGGGTGAGGGCGAGCAGTACTTC
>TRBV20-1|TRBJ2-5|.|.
CSASFVGETQYF
TGCAGTGCTAGTTTTGTTGGGGAGACCCAGTACTTC
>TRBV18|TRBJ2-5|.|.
CASSPFPGQETQYF
TGTGCCAGCTCACCATTTCCGGGACAAGAGACCCAGTACTTC
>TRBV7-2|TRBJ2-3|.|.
CASVTGRGGDTQYF
TGTGCCAGCGTGACAGGGCGCGGGGGAGATACGCAGTATTTT
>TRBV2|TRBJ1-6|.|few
CATLGADYSPLHF
TGTGCCACCCTTGGGGCCGATTATTCACCCCTCCACTTT
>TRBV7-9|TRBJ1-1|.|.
CASSLEGGTEAFF
TGTGCCAGCAGCTTGGAGGGGGGCACTGAAGCTTTCTTT
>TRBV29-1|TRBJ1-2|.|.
CSVATSNYGYTF
TGCAGCGTTGCCACAAGCAACTATGGCTACACCTTC
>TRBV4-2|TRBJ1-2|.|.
CASSHSVGAGYTF
TGTGCCAGCAGCCACTCAGTAGGGGCCGGCTACACCTTC
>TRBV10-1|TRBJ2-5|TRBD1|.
CASSPSPGQGRGQETQYF
TGCGCCAGCAGTCCTAGCCCGGGACAGGGGAGGGGGCAAGAGACCCAGTACTTC
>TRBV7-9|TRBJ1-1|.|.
CASSFSRDTEAFF
TGTGCCAGCAGCTTCAGTCGGGACACTGAAGCTTTCTTT
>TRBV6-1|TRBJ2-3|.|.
CASSETTQYF
TGTGCCAGCAGTGAAACTACGCAGTATTTT
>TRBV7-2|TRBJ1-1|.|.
CASSSLSFMNTEAFF
TGTGCCAGCAGCTCCCTTAGCTTCATGAACACTGAAGCTTTCTTT
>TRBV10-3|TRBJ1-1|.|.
CAISDSGITEAFF
TGTGCCATCAGTGATTCAGGGATCACTGAAGCTTTCTTT
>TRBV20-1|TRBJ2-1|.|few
CSANDGSGYEQFF
TGCAGTGCTAATGACGGGAGCGGTTATGAGCAGTTCTTC
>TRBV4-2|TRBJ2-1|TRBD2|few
CASSQDPSAGGYNEQFF
TGTGCCAGCAGCCAAGATCCGTCAGCGGGAGGGTACAATGAGCAGTTCTTC
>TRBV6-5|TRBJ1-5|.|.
CASSYGQNQPQHF
TGTGCCAGCAGTTACGGGCAAAATCAGCCCCAGCATTTT
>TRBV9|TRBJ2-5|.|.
CASSVGGVNGETQYF
TGTGCCAGCAGCGTAGGCGGGGTAAACGGAGAGACCCAGTACTTC
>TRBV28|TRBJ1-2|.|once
CASSPPATLRGYTF
TGTGCCAGCAGTCCGCCAGCCACACTGAGGGGCTACACCTTC
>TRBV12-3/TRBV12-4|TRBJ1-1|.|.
CASSALGASEAFF
TGTGCCAGCAGTGCCTTAGGGGCCTCTGAAGCTTTCTTT
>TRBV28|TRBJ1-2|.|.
CASSPVWSRNYGYTF
TGTGCCAGCAGTCCAGTGTGGTCCAGAAACTATGGCTACACCTTC
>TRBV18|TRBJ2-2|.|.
CASSPNTGELFF
TGTGCCAGCTCACCGAACACCGGGGAGCTGTTTTTT
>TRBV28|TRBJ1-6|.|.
CASSSLGTPDSPLHF
TGTGCCAGCAGCTCCCTGGGGACGCCTGATTCACCCCTCCACTTT
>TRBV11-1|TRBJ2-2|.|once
CASSLGRGEPGELFF
TGTGCCAGCAGCTTAGGGCGTGGGGAACCCGGGGAGCTGTTTTTT
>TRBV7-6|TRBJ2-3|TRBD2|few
CASSIGLAGGPDTDTQYF
TGTGCCAGCAGCATCGGACTAGCGGGAGGGCCGGACACAGATACGCAGTATTTT
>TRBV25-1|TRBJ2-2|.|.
CASSEYVADTGELFF
TGTGCCAGCAGTGAATATGTGGCAGACACCGGGGAGCTGTTTTTT
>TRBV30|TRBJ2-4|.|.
CAWAAKNIQYF
TGTGCCTGGGCGGCCAAAAACATTCAGTACTTC
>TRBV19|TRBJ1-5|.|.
CASSISSGDSDQPQHF
TGTGCCAGTAGTATCTCGTCAGGAGACTCGGATCAGCCCCAGCATTTT
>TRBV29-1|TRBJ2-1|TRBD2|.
CSGRTSGTGEQFF
TGCAGCGGTAGGACTAGCGGGACAGGTGAGCAGTTCTTC
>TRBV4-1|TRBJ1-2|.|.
CASSQELGRNYGYTF
TGCGCCAGCAGCCAAGAGCTCGGCCGCAACTATGGCTACACCTTC
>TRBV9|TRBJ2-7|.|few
CASSVGDGEQYF
TGTGCCAGCAGCGTAGGAGACGGCGAGCAGTACTTC
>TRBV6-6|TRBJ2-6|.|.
CASMEPGANVLTF
TGTGCCAGCATGGAGCCTGGGGCCAACGTCCTGACTTTC
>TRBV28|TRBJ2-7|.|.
CASSLPTGSSYEQYF
TGTGCCAGCAGTTTGCCTACAGGGTCCTCCTACGAGCAGTACTTC
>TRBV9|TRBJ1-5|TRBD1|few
CASSQGVGNQPQHF
TGTGCCAGCAGCCAGGGGGTTGGGAATCAGCCCCAGCATTTT
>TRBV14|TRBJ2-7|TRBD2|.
CASSQVGGTGKNYF
TGTGCCAGCAGCCAAGTCGGGGGGACGGGGAAGAACTACTTC
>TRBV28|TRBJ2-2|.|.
CASSVVGAAGELFF
TGTGCCAGCAGCGTTGTGGGGGCCGCCGGGGAGCTGTTTTTT
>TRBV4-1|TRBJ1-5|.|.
CASSQALTGNQPQHF
TGCGCCAGCAGCCAAGCCTTAACAGGGAATCAGCCCCAGCATTTT
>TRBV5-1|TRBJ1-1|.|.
CASSTSRDTEAFF
TGCGCCAGCAGCACCTCACGGGACACTGAAGCTTTCTTT
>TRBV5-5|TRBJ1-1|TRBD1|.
CASSFGQGTMNTEAFF
TGTGCCAGCAGCTTCGGACAGGGGACTATGAACACTGAAGCTTTCTTT
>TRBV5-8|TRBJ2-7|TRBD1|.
CASSLAVGTGTIEQYF
TGTGCCAGCAGCTTGGCGGTTGGGACAGGGACGATCGAGCAGTACTTC
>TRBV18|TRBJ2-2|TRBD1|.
CASSPYRQGASGELFF
TGTGCCAGCTCACCTTATCGGCAGGGGGCGAGCGGGGAGCTGTTTTTT
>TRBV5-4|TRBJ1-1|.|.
CASSLEANTEAFF
TGTGCCAGCAGCTTGGAGGCGAACACTGAAGCTTTCTTT
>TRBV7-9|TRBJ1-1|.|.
CASSQVRNTEAFF
TGTGCCAGCAGCCAAGTACGGAACACTGAAGCTTTCTTT
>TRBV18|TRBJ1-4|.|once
CASSPKENEKLFF
TGTGCCAGCTCACCGAAAGAAAATGAAAAACTGTTTTTT
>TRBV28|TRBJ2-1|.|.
CASSPRQGISSYNEQFF
TGTGCCAGCAGTCCCCGGCAGGGCATTAGCTCCTACAATGAGCAGTTCTTC
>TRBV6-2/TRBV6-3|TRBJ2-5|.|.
CASSNGQTFGETQYF
TGTGCCAGCAGTAACGGACAGACCTTCGGGGAGACCCAGTACTTC